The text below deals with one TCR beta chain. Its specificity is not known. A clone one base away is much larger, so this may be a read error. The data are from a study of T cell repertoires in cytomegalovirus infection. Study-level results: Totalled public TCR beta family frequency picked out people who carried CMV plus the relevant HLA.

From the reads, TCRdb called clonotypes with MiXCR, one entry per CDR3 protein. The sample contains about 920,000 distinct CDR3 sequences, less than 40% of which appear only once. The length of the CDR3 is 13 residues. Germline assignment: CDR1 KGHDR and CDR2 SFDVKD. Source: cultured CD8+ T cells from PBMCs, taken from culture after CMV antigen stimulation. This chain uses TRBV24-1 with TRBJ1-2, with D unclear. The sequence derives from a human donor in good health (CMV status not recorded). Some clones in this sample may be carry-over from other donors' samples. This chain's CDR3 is CTTSDGTAYGYTF. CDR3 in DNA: TGTACCACCAGTGATGGAACAGCATATGGCTACACCTTC.